One and the same sample provided the 23 T cell receptor beta chains below, sequenced in a study of pediatric ulcerative colitis. The table came from immunoSEQ multiplex PCR; TCRdb's copy has only in-frame clones and leaves some out. The sample records around 64,000 clones, 86% being singletons. Sequenced sample: blood. The receptors originated from a boy younger than 18 with severe ulcerative colitis.

This chain uses TRBV13 with TRBJ2-1; weak D call: TRBD2 (5 bases). The germline V gene encodes CDR1 PRHDT and CDR2 FYEKMQ (reference sequence). The CDR3 sequence is 14 residues long. The ends were cut back, 2 bases at V and 8 bases at J, with 13 bases in the middle. The CDR3: CASSLSLASHEQFF. CDR3 DNA sequence: TGTGCCAGCAGCTTATCGCTAGCTAGCCATGAGCAGTTCTTC.

The rearrangement joins TRBV12-5 to TRBJ2-3; D perhaps matches TRBD1 (6 bases). V was cut by 6 bases and J by 1 base, with 17 bases left in between. The CDR3 runs 16 residues. Germline V gives CDR1 LGHNT, CDR2 FRNRAP. CDR3 sequence reads: CASGGGGGVGTDTQYF. CDR3 in DNA: TGTGCTAGTGGCGGCGGTGGGGGCGTCGGCACAGATACGCAGTATTTT.

The chain joins TRBV10-3 to TRBJ2-1; 16 nucleotides match TRBD2. The trim removed 6 bases at V and 10 bases at J, leaving 9 bases unmatched. In germline, CDR1 is ENHRY, CDR2 SYGVKD. The length of the CDR3 is 16 residues. Written as DNA, the CDR3 is TGTGCCATCAGCCCGGGACTAGCGGGAGGGCCCAGGGAGCAGTTCTTC. This gives the protein CAISPGLAGGPREQFF.

The chain links TRBV6-5 to TRBJ2-1, with a tentative D call TRBD2 (6 bases). Germline lookup yields CDR1 MNHEY and CDR2 SVGAGI. This CDR3 region has 12 residues. V dropped 5 bases and J dropped 10 bases, with 12 bases sitting between them. CDR3 in amino acids: CASSRERREQFF. In nucleotides, the CDR3 is TGTGCCAGCAGTCGGGAGCGGCGGGAGCAGTTCTTC.

The CDR3 region is CASSHTGDGEKLFF. CDR3 bases: TGTGCCAGCAGCCACACGGGGGATGGCGAAAAACTGTTTTTT. The V call is TRBV11-2, the J call TRBJ1-4; D is perhaps TRBD1 (5 bases). The length of the CDR3 is 14 residues. CDR1 and CDR2 from the germline V gene are SGHAT and FQNNGV. The V end lost 5 bases, the J end lost 8 bases, and 15 bases lay between the germline ends.

This chain links TRBV6-6 with TRBJ2-2, with D unresolved. The CDR3 length is 15 residues. Germline V gives CDR1 MNHNY, CDR2 SVGAGI (reference sequence). V was cut by 0 bases and J by 9 bases, with 14 bases left in between. The DNA for the CDR3 is TGTGCCAGCAGTTACTCCCTCCTTTCTGGCAGGGAGCTGTTTTTT. Translation gives CASSYSLLSGRELFF.

The chain employs TRBV19 and TRBJ1-5; 9 bases are a match to TRBD1. The germline V gene has CDR1 LNHDA and CDR2 SQIVND (reference sequence). J lost 6 bases, V lost 7 bases, and 10 bases had no gene match. CDR3 length equals 15 residues. This chain's CDR3 is CASNGGQGGVQPQHF. The CDR3 DNA sequence: TGTGCCAGTAACGGGGGACAGGGAGGGGTTCAGCCCCAGCATTTT.

The genes are TRBV7-9 and TRBJ2-3, with no clear D. CDR1 and CDR2 from the germline V gene are SEHNR and FQNEAQ (reference sequence). CDR3 length: 13 residues. V dropped 5 bases and J dropped 0 bases, with 6 bases sitting between them. CDR3 nucleotide sequence: TGTGCCAGCAGCCCCCCTAGCACAGATACGCAGTATTTT. It encodes CASSPPSTDTQYF.

This rearrangement joins TRBV29-1 to TRBJ2-1; no reliable D call. Germline assignment: CDR1 SQVTM and CDR2 ANQGSEA. V shed 7 bases and J shed 10 bases, with 11 bases lying between them. The CDR3 extends over 10 amino acids. The CDR3 loop is CSGRQTEQFF. The DNA for the CDR3 is TGCAGCGGGCGGCAGACCGAGCAGTTCTTC.

V is TRBV6-5 and J is TRBJ2-4, with 7 bases that match TRBD2. CDR1 and CDR2 from the germline V gene are MNHEY and SVGAGI. This CDR3 comprises 12 residues. Trimming removed 8 bases from V and 9 bases from J; junction bases left unmatched: 7. The CDR3 here is CASGKTGGIQYF. The CDR3 DNA sequence: TGTGCCAGCGGGAAGACGGGGGGCATTCAGTACTTC.

The CDR3 coding sequence is TGCAGCGTTGGAGGAGGGGGCCAAGAGACCCAGTACTTC. Residues: CSVGGGGQETQYF. This chain links TRBV29-1 with TRBJ2-5; D might be TRBD1 or TRBD2, each matching 6 bases. The V end lost 4 bases, the J end lost 1 base, and 10 bases lay between the germline ends. Germline V CDR1 and CDR2: SQVTM, ANQGSEA. This CDR3 has 13 amino acids.

This clone was seen once. The junction and the germline gene differ at one end; a read error may be behind it. The V call is TRBV15, the J call TRBJ1-5; D uncertain. Germline loops: CDR1 LNHNV, CDR2 YYDKDF (reference sequence). This CDR3 has 14 residues. CDR3: CATSGDTGNQPQHF. The CDR3 DNA is TGTGCCACCAGCGGAGACACCGGCAATCAGCCCCAGCATTTT. Variable domain in full (rest from reference TRBV15 and TRBJ1-5): DAMVIQNPRYQVTQFGKPVTLSCSQTLNHNVMYWYQQKSSQAPKLLFHYYDKDFNNEADTPDNFQSRRPNTSFCFLDIRSPGLGDTAMYLCATSGDTGNQPQHFGDGTRLSIL.

The chain links TRBV23-1 to TRBJ1-2; D is unresolved. TRBV23-1 is sorted into the ORF group, with uncertain function. The CDR3 contains 15 residues. V lost 10 bases to trimming and J lost 0 bases, with 18 bases between them. The CDR3 protein is CAILGRQNANYGYTF. CDR3 nucleotides: TGCGCCATCTTAGGACGGCAGAATGCTAACTATGGCTACACCTTC.

The chain combines TRBV14 with TRBJ2-3, with D possibly being TRBD1 or TRBD2 (5 bases each). Trimming removed 4 bases at V and 3 bases at J, with 14 bases between. This CDR3 spans 15 amino acids. Germline CDR1 reads SGHDN; CDR2 reads FVKESK. The CDR3 bases are TGTGCCAGCAGCCCGGGACGGTGGGGGACAGATACGCAGTATTTT. Translation: CASSPGRWGTDTQYF.

V is TRBV7-9 and J is TRBJ2-7; 7 bases agree with TRBD1. The CDR3 consists of 15 residues. Germline CDR1 is SEHNR and CDR2 is FQNEAQ (reference sequence). Trimming took 8 bases from V and 0 from J; bases not matched to a gene: 10. CDR3 DNA sequence: TGTGCCAGCGCTGGGGGACAGCCCTACTCCTACGAGCAGTACTTC. Its protein product is CASAGGQPYSYEQYF.

The V call is TRBV27, the J call TRBJ2-2; 9 bases are a match to TRBD1. CDR3 length: 17 amino acids. From germline, CDR1 is MNHEY and CDR2 SMNVEV (reference sequence). V lost 6 bases, J lost 2 bases, and 10 bases stayed unmatched. CDR3: CASRPQGAQFNTGELFF. In nucleotides, the CDR3 is TGTGCCAGCAGACCACAGGGGGCCCAATTTAACACCGGGGAGCTGTTTTTT.

CDR3 residues: CAWTETFSYEQYF. The CDR3 DNA follows: TGTGCCTGGACAGAAACCTTTTCCTACGAGCAGTACTTC. V gene TRBV30 combines with J gene TRBJ2-7, with D unclear. Looked up from germline, CDR1 is GTSNPN and CDR2 is SVGIG (reference sequence). The CDR3 covers 13 residues. Trimming shortened V by 4 bases and J by 1 base, and 11 bases separated the two germline ends.

The genes are TRBV7-3 and TRBJ2-1; D is possibly TRBD1 (6 bases). The CDR3 spans 18 residues. Trimming cost V 5 bases and J 0 bases, with 20 bases left between them. Per the germline V gene, CDR1 is SGHTA and CDR2 is FQGTGA. For the CDR3, the DNA is TGTGCCAGCAGCCCCCCTACGGGGACACTGAGCTCCTACAATGAGCAGTTCTTC. Protein product: CASSPPTGTLSSYNEQFF. Supplemented by reference TRBV7-3 and TRBJ2-1, the full variable domain reads GAGVSQTPSNKVTEKGKYVELRCDPISGHTALYWYRQSLGQGPEFLIYFQGTGAADDSGLPNDRFFAVRPEGSVSTLKIQRTERGDSAVYLCASSPPTGTLSSYNEQFFGPGTRLTVL.

The genes are TRBV5-5 and TRBJ2-7; TRBD2 aligns across 8 bases. The CDR3 contains 15 residues. Germline values: CDR1 SGHKS, CDR2 YYEKEE (reference sequence). V lost 0 bases, J lost 3 bases, and 5 bases stayed unmatched. The CDR3 nucleotides are TGTGCCAGCAGCTTGGGACCACTAGCGGTCTACGAGCAGTACTTC. Amino acid sequence: CASSLGPLAVYEQYF.

The chain uses TRBV2 and TRBJ2-7, with 14 bases fitting TRBD2. Germline-derived CDR1 and CDR2 are SNHLY and FYNNEI. The CDR3 loop spans 16 amino acids. The V segment lost 6 bases and the J segment 4 bases; nucleotides outside the gene matches: 8. The CDR3 DNA is TGTGCCAGCAGCTCCTCCAGACTAGCGGGAGGGTACGAGCAGTACTTC. Amino acid sequence: CASSSSRLAGGYEQYF.

V is TRBV9 and J is TRBJ1-5, with no clear D. The CDR3 consists of 14 residues. Germline V gene lookup returns CDR1 SGDLS and CDR2 YYNGEE. The ends were cut back, 4 bases at V and 4 bases at J, with 12 bases in the middle. This chain's CDR3 is CASSQGGGNQPQHF. For the CDR3, the DNA is TGTGCCAGCAGCCAAGGTGGTGGAAATCAGCCCCAGCATTTT.

The V call is TRBV7-2, the J call TRBJ2-2; possible D gene TRBD1, 6 bases. Germline V CDR1 and CDR2: SGHTA, FQGNSA. The germline V and J ends were trimmed by 2 bases and 6 bases, with 13 bases remaining between them. The CDR3 totals 15 residues. CDR3 sequence: CASSLNPWTAGELFF. Written as DNA, the CDR3 is TGTGCCAGCAGCTTAAACCCCTGGACAGCCGGGGAGCTGTTTTTT. Combining the CDR3 with reference TRBV7-2 and TRBJ2-2 gives the whole variable domain GAGVSQSPSNKVTEKGKDVELRCDPISGHTALYWYRQSLGQGLEFLIYFQGNSAPDKSGLPSDRFSAERTGGSVSTLTIQRTQQEDSAVYLCASSLNPWTAGELFFGEGSRLTVL.

This clone was picked up a small number of times. The CDR3 sequence is CAISEPVKSGANVLTF. The CDR3 nucleotides are TGTGCCATCAGTGAGCCTGTAAAATCTGGGGCCAACGTCCTGACTTTC. The chain recombines TRBV10-3 with TRBJ2-6; D unresolved. V lost 2 bases and J 1 base, leaving 9 bases between the germline ends. This CDR3 spans 16 amino acids. Germline V gene lookup returns CDR1 ENHRY and CDR2 SYGVKD.